This T cell receptor beta chain was identified in a study of cytotoxic CD8 clonotypes in ibrutinib-treated CLL. The V end was cut by 8 bases, the J end by 0 bases, with 11 bases between. In germline, CDR1 is LNHNV, CDR2 YYDKDF (reference sequence). The CDR3 loop spans 13 amino acids. Only in-frame clones appear in the TCRdb table, and some are missing; sequencing was by immunoSEQ multiplex PCR. Seen here are 150,000 or so clones, over 75% observed once, and the top ten hold 7.6%. The clonotype originates from a human donor with chronic lymphocytic leukemia. The specimen was PBMCs, collected after 36 months of ibrutinib treatment. The chain links TRBV15 to TRBJ2-7, with D perhaps matching TRBD2 (6 bases). The CDR3 bases are TGTGCCACCCGCGGGGATCGCTCCTACGAGCAGTACTTC. Translating gives CATRGDRSYEQYF.